The 17 T cell receptor beta chains in this list originate from one sample, sequenced in a study of cytomegalovirus exposure and HLA in healthy donors. With 60 Vbeta and 13 Jbeta primers, the PCR was carried out. The repertoire was sequenced with immunoSEQ multiplex PCR; TCRdb's copy has only in-frame clones and lacks some. Of about 180,000 clones in the sample, around three quarters were seen once. Material for sequencing was PBMCs. The receptors were gathered from a woman in her 30s in good health and CMV-seronegative.

This chain joins TRBV5-4 and TRBJ1-2; TRBD1 agrees at 11 bases. Germline V gene sequence: CDR1 SGHNT, CDR2 YYREEE (reference sequence). The length of the CDR3 is 17 residues. With V trimmed by 4 bases and J by 0 bases, 8 bases remained unmatched. Written as DNA, the CDR3 is TGTGCCAGCAGCGGAACTGGGACAGGGGGTACTAACTATGGCTACACCTTC. This encodes CASSGTGTGGTNYGYTF.

CDR3 residues: CASSVQAYNEQFF. As DNA, the CDR3 is TGCGCCAGCAGTGTACAGGCCTACAATGAGCAGTTCTTC. The chain carries TRBV5-1 and TRBJ2-1, with a tentative D call TRBD1 (5 bases). Germline V CDR1 and CDR2: SGHRS, YFSETQ. V was cut by 5 bases and J by 2 bases, with 8 bases left in between. CDR3 length: 13 amino acids.

V and J are TRBV19 and TRBJ1-2, with 9 bases lining up with TRBD1. The J segment lost 8 bases and the V segment lost 2 bases, leaving 9 bases of the junction unmatched. The CDR3 is made up of 15 amino acids. Germline V gives CDR1 LNHDA, CDR2 SQIVND (reference sequence). The chain's CDR3 is CASSIMGQGPDGYTF. The CDR3 DNA reads as TGTGCCAGTAGTATAATGGGACAGGGCCCCGACGGCTACACCTTC.

This clone has just one count. The CDR3 sequence is CAWRGGDYGYTF. Here the CDR3 DNA reads TGTGCCTGGAGGGGGGGGGACTATGGCTACACCTTC. The chain recombines TRBV30 with TRBJ1-2; the D gene is possibly TRBD1 (5 bases). The V end lost 3 bases, the J end lost 3 bases, and 8 bases lay between the germline ends. The germline CDR1 and CDR2 sequences are GTSNPN and SVGIG (reference sequence). The CDR3 consists of 12 residues.

The V call is TRBV6-5, the J call TRBJ2-3; 7 bases are a match to TRBD2. CDR1 and CDR2 (germline): MNHEY, SVGAGI. The CDR3 totals 15 residues. V shed 2 bases and J 2 bases; nucleotides not matched to a gene: 4. The CDR3 region has the DNA TGTGCCAGCAGTTACGAGCGGGGTCTCACAGATACGCAGTATTTT. Its translation: CASSYERGLTDTQYF.

The chain employs TRBV7-2 and TRBJ1-5, with a possible D match to TRBD1 (6 bases). Germline values: CDR1 SGHTA, CDR2 FQGNSA. Deletions cut 5 bases from V and 4 bases from J, with 12 bases between. The CDR3 consists of 14 residues. CDR3 coding DNA: TGTGCCAGCAGCCCGGGCAGGGGAAATCAGCCCCAGCATTTT. It yields the protein CASSPGRGNQPQHF.

The V gene is TRBV2, the J gene TRBJ1-4, with 7 bases matching TRBD1. J gave up 7 bases and V 5 bases, and 4 bases lay outside the gene matches. This CDR3 is built from 13 residues. Germline V lookup: CDR1 SNHLY, CDR2 FYNNEI. CDR3 nucleotides: TGTGCCAGCAGTATTGACAGGGTTGAAAAACTGTTTTTT. Translation: CASSIDRVEKLFF.

The rearrangement joins TRBV6-5 to TRBJ2-5; D is uncertain. Gene TRBJ2-7 matches the end of the DNA better, so the J call may be wrong. The V gene's germline CDR1 is MNHEY and CDR2 SVGAGI. The CDR3 totals 15 residues. The CDR3 DNA sequence: TGTGCCAGCAGTCCACTTGGAACAAAAGCGTACGAGCAGTACTTC. The encoded protein is CASSPLGTKAYEQYF.

The V call is TRBV15, the J call TRBJ2-3; maybe TRBD2 (6 bases). Germline V gene lookup returns CDR1 LNHNV and CDR2 YYDKDF (reference sequence). V lost 0 bases, J lost 2 bases, and 12 bases lay in between. This CDR3 is 16 amino acids long. The CDR3 protein is CATSRDRAGFTDTQYF. The CDR3 coding sequence is TGTGCCACCAGCAGAGATCGGGCGGGGTTCACAGATACGCAGTATTTT.

The chain is built from TRBV5-1 and TRBJ1-1; 7 bases are shared with TRBD1. The length of the CDR3 is 16 residues. CDR1 and CDR2 (germline): SGHRS, YFSETQ. V lost 4 bases to trimming and J lost 11 bases; unmatched junction nucleotides: 20. CDR3 DNA: TGCGCCAGCAGCCCAATACCACAGGGGACGTCGGTTAGGGCTTTCTTT. Amino acid sequence: CASSPIPQGTSVRAFF.

The V call is TRBV4-1, the J call TRBJ1-6, with no clear D. The CDR3 contains 15 residues. In germline, CDR1 is MGHRA, CDR2 YSYEKL. Trimming removed 0 bases from V and 10 bases from J, with 13 bases in between. CDR3 residues: CASSQEGRATSPLHF. In DNA form, the CDR3 reads TGCGCCAGCAGCCAAGAAGGGAGGGCGACCTCACCCCTCCACTTT.

V and J are TRBV30 and TRBJ2-3; TRBD1 might be the D (6 bases). The CDR3 covers 16 residues. In germline, CDR1 is GTSNPN, CDR2 SVGIG (reference sequence). Trimming cost V 2 bases and J 0 bases, with 15 bases left between them. CDR3: CAWSQLGAPSTDTQYF. The CDR3 DNA follows: TGTGCCTGGAGTCAGCTGGGGGCACCCAGCACAGATACGCAGTATTTT. Filled out from reference TRBV30 and TRBJ2-3, the complete variable domain reads SQTIHQWPATLVQPVGSPLSLECTVEGTSNPNLYWYRQAAGRGLQLLFYSVGIGQISSEVPQNLSASRPQDRQFILSSKKLLLSDSGFYLCAWSQLGAPSTDTQYFGPGTRLTVL.

The sample holds a few counts of this clone. This chain uses TRBV6-1 with TRBJ2-7, with 7 bases identical to TRBD1. Germline loops: CDR1 MNHNS, CDR2 SASEGT. This CDR3 region has 15 residues. J lost 4 bases, V lost 2 bases, and 8 bases had no gene match. This chain's CDR3 is CASSEPGGKGYEQYF. DNA of the CDR3: TGTGCCAGCAGTGAACCAGGGGGAAAGGGATACGAGCAGTACTTC.

V and J are TRBV7-9 and TRBJ1-3; D is uncertain. This CDR3 is built from 11 residues. V lost 7 bases to trimming and J lost 8 bases, with 9 bases between them. The germline CDR1 and CDR2 sequences are SEHNR and FQNEAQ (reference sequence). The CDR3 bases are TGTGCCAGCACCCGGGTTGACACCATATATTTT. The encoded protein is CASTRVDTIYF.

A single count supports this clone. The V call is TRBV5-1, the J call TRBJ1-2; 10 bases match TRBD1. Losses at the gene ends were 7 bases for V and 6 bases for J; bases not matched to a gene: 9. Per the germline V gene, CDR1 is SGHRS and CDR2 is YFSETQ. This CDR3 has 14 residues. CDR3 DNA sequence: TGCGCCAGCGCCCCTAGGACAGGGGGTGATGGCTACACCTTC. Residues: CASAPRTGGDGYTF. The full variable domain, rest sourced from reference TRBV5-1 and TRBJ1-2, is KAGVTQTPRYLIKTRGQQVTLSCSPISGHRSVSWYQQTPGQGLQFLFEYFSETQRNKGNFPGRFSGRQFSNSRSEMNVSTLELGDSALYLCASAPRTGGDGYTFGSGTRLTVV.

V and J are TRBV19 and TRBJ2-7; D gene uncertain. This CDR3 spans 14 amino acids. V lost 5 bases to trimming and J lost 2 bases, with 13 bases between them. In germline, CDR1 is LNHDA, CDR2 SQIVND (reference sequence). Here the CDR3 DNA reads TGTGCCAGTAGTTATCCAGGTTTACCCTACGAGCAGTACTTC. This gives the protein CASSYPGLPYEQYF. The entire variable domain, with the rest obtained from reference TRBV19 and TRBJ2-7, is as follows: DGGITQSPKYLFRKEGQNVTLSCEQNLNHDAMYWYRQDPGQGLRLIYYSQIVNDFQKGDIAEGYSVSREKKESFPLTVTSAQKNPTAFYLCASSYPGLPYEQYFGPGTRLTVT.

This chain's CDR3 is CASSAPGQYNEQFF. As DNA, the CDR3 is TGTGCCAGCAGTGCACCGGGACAGTACAATGAGCAGTTCTTC. The chain couples TRBV27 to TRBJ2-1; TRBD1 matches 7 bases. Germline values: CDR1 MNHEY, CDR2 SMNVEV (reference sequence). Losses at the gene ends were 5 bases for V and 4 bases for J; bases not matched to a gene: 5. The CDR3 loop spans 14 amino acids.